This TCR beta chain appears in the sequencing data of a study of shared clonotypes between healthy human individuals. The overall study: Plates per donor: three CD4 naive, three CD4 memory, two CD8 naive, one CD8 memory. Overall study findings and caveats: Incomplete sequencing of sorted subsets was indicated by rarefaction despite large depth. Clonotype sharing across donors was expected to vary with sequencing depth.

This clone came up a few times. The antigen remains unidentified. The length of the CDR3 is 12 residues. The ends were cut back, 5 bases at V and 5 bases at J, with 10 bases in the middle. Per the germline V gene, CDR1 is LNHDA and CDR2 is SQIVND (reference sequence). For every subset, genomic DNA was evenly distributed across several immunoSEQ plates. Sequencing was performed with immunoSEQ multiplex PCR; in TCRdb, only in-frame clones are kept and a portion is missing. The table records some 2.1 million clones, roughly 95% of them present only once. Naive CD8 cells lacked CD45RO, underwent positive selection for CCR7 and left out terminally differentiated effector memory CD45RA+ cells.

The TCR originated in a man aged 18 to 30 in good health. Some clones in this sample may be carry-over from other donors' samples. Sequencing was performed on naive CD8+ T cells from PBMCs. V is TRBV19 and J is TRBJ2-7; D remains unclear. The CDR3: CASSAAPDEQYF. The CDR3 DNA is TGTGCCAGTAGTGCTGCCCCGGACGAGCAGTACTTC.